A single sample is the source of the 10 T cell receptor beta chains below, sequenced in a study of PD-1 blockade in classical Hodgkin lymphoma (dated by TCRdb to between 2020 and 2021). This specimen's time point label, interpreted: cycle 4 day 1 (C4D1), after 6 weeks of nivolumab. Relapse after autologous stem cell transplantation had occurred in all trial patients, and cohorts A, B and C were distinguished by prior brentuximab vedotin exposure. Library preparation used the immunoSEQ multiplex PCR assay. Entries here come from immuneACCESS through TCRdb and include only in-frame sequences with V and J called. Some clones fail to appear in such tables; in the studies checked, an unresolved V gene covers under half of the shortfall, and the cause of the remainder is unknown. The sample has under 130,000 clones on record, over 85% of them singletons. The ten top clones hold about 20% of the sample.

Sequences were derived from peripheral blood mononuclear cells (PBMCs), sampled before the fourth cycle of nivolumab. These receptors were collected from a human donor with classical Hodgkin lymphoma.

This chain links TRBV29-1 with TRBJ2-7, with 7 positions matching TRBD1. V lost 3 bases, J lost 2 bases, and 4 bases stayed unmatched. The germline gives CDR1 SQVTM, CDR2 ANQGSEA. The CDR3 runs 13 residues. CDR3 loop: CSVEGTDAYEQYF. The CDR3, as DNA: TGCAGCGTTGAGGGGACAGACGCCTACGAGCAGTACTTC.

This sequence joins TRBV15 and TRBJ2-7, with 10 positions matching TRBD1. V dropped 0 bases and J dropped 6; count of bases not matched to a gene: 11. Germline V gives CDR1 LNHNV, CDR2 YYDKDF (reference sequence). The CDR3 loop spans 17 amino acids. This chain's CDR3 is CATSRDPPRDRGSEQYF. CDR3 coding DNA: TGTGCCACCAGCAGAGATCCTCCCCGGGACAGGGGTAGCGAGCAGTACTTC.

The CDR3 region is CASSPQRWASLNTEAFF. In DNA, the CDR3 is TGTGCCAGCAGCCCCCAAAGGTGGGCCAGCCTGAACACTGAAGCTTTCTTT. The genes are TRBV11-2 and TRBJ1-1; unclear D gene. CDR3 length equals 17 residues. The germline V gene encodes CDR1 SGHAT and CDR2 FQNNGV. The V end was cut by 5 bases, the J end by 0 bases, with 19 bases between.

The rearrangement links TRBV7-9 to TRBJ2-2, with D maybe TRBD1 (5 bases). V gave up 5 bases and J gave up 5 bases, with 9 bases separating them. The germline V gene encodes CDR1 SEHNR and CDR2 FQNEAQ (reference sequence). There are 13 residues in the CDR3. The CDR3 reads CASSPRVTGELFF. CDR3 in DNA: TGTGCCAGCAGCCCCAGGGTTACCGGGGAGCTGTTTTTT. Looking up the rest from reference TRBV7-9 and TRBJ2-2 gives the full variable domain: DTGVSQNPRHKITKRGQNVTFRCDPISEHNRLYWYRQTLGQGPEFLTYFQNEAQLEKSRLLSDRFSAERPKGSFSTLEIQRTEQGDSAMYLCASSPRVTGELFFGEGSRLTVL.

The chain recombines TRBV30 with TRBJ1-1; possible D gene TRBD1, 5 bases. CDR1 is GTSNPN and CDR2 is SVGIG in the germline V gene (reference sequence). V shed 2 bases and J shed 2 bases, with 18 bases lying between them. CDR3 length: 16 residues. Here the CDR3 DNA reads TGTGCCTGGAGTCCCATCGCGACAGCCTTTAACACTGAAGCTTTCTTT. It translates to CAWSPIATAFNTEAFF. Using reference TRBV30 and TRBJ1-1 for the parts outside the CDR3, the full variable domain is SQTIHQWPATLVQPVGSPLSLECTVEGTSNPNLYWYRQAAGRGLQLLFYSVGIGQISSEVPQNLSASRPQDRQFILSSKKLLLSDSGFYLCAWSPIATAFNTEAFFGQGTRLTVV.

This rearrangement joins TRBV15 to TRBJ2-1; TRBD2 agrees at 8 bases. This CDR3 has 16 residues. Germline CDR1 and CDR2: LNHNV and YYDKDF (reference sequence). J was trimmed by 0 bases and V by 1 base; bases with no gene match: 2. The CDR3 DNA reads TGTGCCACCAGCAGAGGACTAGCGAGCTCCTACAATGAGCAGTTCTTC. Its translation is CATSRGLASSYNEQFF.

This chain joins TRBV19 and TRBJ1-2; D not resolved. In germline, CDR1 is LNHDA, CDR2 SQIVND (reference sequence). The CDR3 runs 14 residues. Trimming took off 2 bases at V and 8 bases at J, with 15 bases between the two ends. CDR3 loop: CASSISYGVTGYTF. CDR3 DNA: TGTGCCAGTAGTATATCATATGGGGTGACCGGCTACACCTTC.

The rearrangement uses TRBV5-1 and TRBJ2-1; a weak D match, TRBD2 (5 bases). CDR1 and CDR2 from the germline V gene are SGHRS and YFSETQ. There are 13 residues in the CDR3. The V end lost 4 bases, the J end lost 10 bases, and 15 bases lay between the germline ends. As DNA, the CDR3 is TGCGCCAGCAGCCCCCGGGGAGAGGAAGAGCAGTTCTTC. Translating gives CASSPRGEEEQFF. The full variable domain, rest sourced from reference TRBV5-1 and TRBJ2-1, is KAGVTQTPRYLIKTRGQQVTLSCSPISGHRSVSWYQQTPGQGLQFLFEYFSETQRNKGNFPGRFSGRQFSNSRSEMNVSTLELGDSALYLCASSPRGEEEQFFGPGTRLTVL.

The chain combines TRBV5-4 with TRBJ2-1; 11 bases fit TRBD1. Losses at the gene ends were 4 bases for V and 5 bases for J; bases not matched to a gene: 5. There are 15 residues in the CDR3. CDR1 SGHNT and CDR2 YYREEE come from the germline V gene (reference sequence). The CDR3 DNA follows: TGTGCCAGCAGCAGCCTGGGACAGGGGGACAATGAGCAGTTCTTC. This codes for CASSSLGQGDNEQFF.

This chain uses TRBV27 with TRBJ1-1; 8 bases align to TRBD1. Losses at the gene ends were 2 bases for V and 4 bases for J; bases not matched to a gene: 3. There are 14 residues in the CDR3. Germline assignment: CDR1 MNHEY and CDR2 SMNVEV (reference sequence). CDR3 sequence: CASSLLGQGTEAFF. The CDR3 DNA reads TGTGCCAGCAGTTTACTCGGACAGGGCACTGAAGCTTTCTTT.